Each of the 26 T cell receptor beta chains below was sequenced from the same sample in a study of T cell changes during pregnancy in multiple sclerosis. Sequenced by immunoSEQ multiplex PCR; TCRdb stores in-frame clones only, minus some. The sample carries roughly 60,000 clones, more than 85% recorded once. Sequences were derived from peripheral blood, sampled before pregnancy. These receptors were collected from a female donor with multiple sclerosis, enrolled in a pregnancy study.

In its sample, this clone was seen once. The chain couples TRBV27 to TRBJ1-6, with a tentative D call TRBD1 (6 bases). The CDR3 loop spans 21 amino acids. Trimming took off 2 bases at V and 0 bases at J, with 23 bases between the two ends. Germline-derived CDR1 and CDR2 are MNHEY and SMNVEV (reference sequence). As DNA, the CDR3 is TGTGCCAGCAGTTTACGGTCTCAGGGGCTAACATTACGCTCCTATAATTCACCCCTCCACTTT. Translated, it gives CASSLRSQGLTLRSYNSPLHF.

The gene calls are TRBV2 and TRBJ2-3, with 7 bases matching TRBD1. The CDR3 runs 13 residues. CDR1 is SNHLY, CDR2 FYNNEI, per germline. V gave up 8 bases and J gave up 3 bases; unmatched junction bases: 5. CDR3 amino acids: CASLGTATDTQYF. DNA for the CDR3: TGTGCCAGCCTCGGGACAGCAACAGATACGCAGTATTTT.

This chain uses TRBV5-8 with TRBJ1-1, with 10 bases that match TRBD1. Losses at the gene ends were 4 bases for V and 6 bases for J; bases not matched to a gene: 3. From germline, CDR1 is SGHTS and CDR2 YDEGEE. This CDR3 is built from 13 residues. CDR3 sequence: CASSPGQGPEAFF. The CDR3, as DNA: TGTGCCAGCAGCCCGGGACAGGGGCCTGAAGCTTTCTTT.

This chain links TRBV11-2 with TRBJ2-3; 7 bases line up with TRBD2. From germline, CDR1 is SGHAT and CDR2 FQNNGV. This CDR3 is built from 16 residues. The V segment lost 2 bases and the J segment 0 bases; nucleotides outside the gene matches: 5. The CDR3 protein is CASSLMGGTSTDTQYF. The CDR3 DNA follows: TGTGCCAGCAGCTTAATGGGGGGGACCAGCACAGATACGCAGTATTTT. The entire variable domain, with the rest obtained from reference TRBV11-2 and TRBJ2-3, is as follows: EAGVAQSPRYKIIEKRQSVAFWCNPISGHATLYWYQQILGQGPKLLIQFQNNGVVDDSQLPKDRFSAERLKGVDSTLKIQPAKLEDSAVYLCASSLMGGTSTDTQYFGPGTRLTVL.

This chain joins TRBV30 and TRBJ2-1, with 11 bases lining up with TRBD2. J lost 9 bases, V lost 6 bases, and 10 bases had no gene match. There are 14 residues in the CDR3. Germline V gene sequence: CDR1 GTSNPN, CDR2 SVGIG (reference sequence). This CDR3 is CACPGLAGGVEQFF. As DNA, the CDR3 is TGTGCCTGCCCGGGGCTAGCGGGGGGCGTTGAGCAGTTCTTC.

This chain connects TRBV6-6 to TRBJ2-7; 7 nucleotides agree with TRBD1. J gave up 5 bases and V 6 bases, and 7 bases lay outside the gene matches. The CDR3 is made up of 13 amino acids. CDR1 is MNHNY, CDR2 SVGAGI, per germline (reference sequence). The CDR3: CASRAHRGNEQYF. In nucleotides, the CDR3 is TGTGCCAGCAGAGCCCACAGGGGTAACGAGCAGTACTTC.

The chain couples TRBV30 to TRBJ1-2; D is possibly TRBD1 (6 bases). The germline V gene encodes CDR1 GTSNPN and CDR2 SVGIG (reference sequence). V lost 4 bases and J 4 bases, leaving 16 bases between the germline ends. The CDR3 covers 14 residues. The CDR3 DNA reads TGTGCCTGGACCCCCCCGGGGGGCGGCTATGGCTACACCTTC. Its protein is CAWTPPGGGYGYTF. The whole variable domain, remainder taken from reference TRBV30 and TRBJ1-2, is SQTIHQWPATLVQPVGSPLSLECTVEGTSNPNLYWYRQAAGRGLQLLFYSVGIGQISSEVPQNLSASRPQDRQFILSSKKLLLSDSGFYLCAWTPPGGGYGYTFGSGTRLTVV.

The chain has TRBV7-6 and TRBJ2-7, with D perhaps TRBD1 (6 bases). CDR1 and CDR2 (germline): SGHVS, FNYEAQ. The V and J ends lost 4 bases and 1 base respectively, with 11 bases between them. This CDR3 is built from 14 residues. The CDR3 DNA reads TGTGCCAGCAGCTCCTTAGACAGGTCCTACGAGCAGTACTTC. Protein product: CASSSLDRSYEQYF.

The gene calls are TRBV28 and TRBJ2-6; maybe TRBD2 (5 bases). Germline V gives CDR1 MDHEN, CDR2 SYDVKM. The CDR3 loop spans 18 amino acids. The ends were cut back, 3 bases at V and 0 bases at J, with 15 bases in the middle. The chain's CDR3 is CASSFSGRGHSGANVLTF. The DNA for the CDR3 is TGTGCCAGCAGTTTTTCCGGACGCGGGCACTCTGGGGCCAACGTCCTGACTTTC.

This clone showed up just once. In DNA, the CDR3 is TGTGCCAGCAGACGACAGGGGAAGCTGAACACTGAAGCTTTCTTT. Amino acids: CASRRQGKLNTEAFF. This chain uses TRBV6-5 with TRBJ1-1, with TRBD1 matching 8 bases. Germline assignment: CDR1 MNHEY and CDR2 SVGAGI. The CDR3 runs 15 residues. Unmatched junction bases numbered 6, after V lost 6 bases and J lost 0 bases.

This clone has ten or more counts. V is TRBV6-5 and J is TRBJ2-1, with TRBD2 as a possible D gene (6 bases). Germline-derived CDR1 and CDR2 are MNHEY and SVGAGI. With 6 bases removed from V and 12 bases from J, the gap between germline ends came to 24 bases. This CDR3 contains 15 residues. The CDR3 spells CASSPGDGSRYWQFF. CDR3 in DNA: TGTGCCAGCAGCCCAGGTGACGGGAGCAGATATTGGCAGTTCTTC.

J is TRBJ2-3 and V is TRBV16; perhaps TRBD2 as D (5 bases). The CDR3 has 14 residues. The germline gives CDR1 KGHSY, CDR2 FQNENV. Trimming took off 0 bases at V and 4 bases at J, with 8 bases between the two ends. The CDR3 DNA reads as TGTGCCAGCAGCCAATCCGGGGTCTCAGATACGCAGTATTTT. Translating gives CASSQSGVSDTQYF.

The chain combines TRBV11-1 with TRBJ2-7; TRBD1 matches at 10 bases. Germline V gene lookup returns CDR1 SGHAT and CDR2 FQDESV (reference sequence). The CDR3 spans 15 residues. The V and J ends lost 5 bases and 3 bases, in that order; junction bases with no gene match: 7. CDR3 amino acids: CASSIWTGGNYEQYF. The DNA of the CDR3 is TGTGCCAGCAGCATATGGACAGGGGGAAACTACGAGCAGTACTTC.

The chain uses TRBV10-1 and TRBJ2-4, with D possibly TRBD2 on 5 matching bases. The CDR3 spans 16 residues. Trimming left V 0 bases short and J 1 base short, with 10 bases between. Germline CDR1 and CDR2: WNHNN and SYGVQD (reference sequence). CDR3 in DNA: TGCGCCAGCAGTGAGTCGAGGGTAATGGCCAAAAACATTCAGTACTTC. As protein: CASSESRVMAKNIQYF.

V and J are TRBV4-1 and TRBJ2-1, with TRBD2 matching over 15 bases. The CDR3 is made up of 18 amino acids. Trimming took 0 bases from V and 2 from J; bases not matched to a gene: 2. Germline V gene sequence: CDR1 MGHRA, CDR2 YSYEKL. For the CDR3, the DNA is TGCGCCAGCAGCCAAGATTGGACTAGCGGGGGGGCCTACAATGAGCAGTTCTTC. Translation gives CASSQDWTSGGAYNEQFF.

This sequence joins TRBV27 and TRBJ1-4; 9 bases are shared with TRBD1. CDR1 is MNHEY and CDR2 is SMNVEV in the germline V gene (reference sequence). This CDR3 spans 14 amino acids. The ends lost 6 bases at V and 11 bases at J; junction bases unmatched: 10. CDR3 in amino acids: CASRSQGALSKLFF. DNA for the CDR3: TGTGCCAGCAGGTCACAGGGGGCTTTGAGTAAACTGTTTTTT.

Concerning this clone itself: The germline gene is not matched at one end of the junction; a read error may be the cause. The chain uses TRBV9 and TRBJ2-1; 12 positions match TRBD1. From germline, CDR1 is SGDLS and CDR2 YYNGEE. The CDR3 is 17 residues long. CDR3 nucleotides: TGTGCCAGCAGCGAGGGGGGTTTGGGACAGGGGGCCAATGGGCAGTTCTTC. It encodes CASSEGGLGQGANGQFF.

V usage is TRBV2 and J usage is TRBJ2-2, with D possibly being TRBD1 (6 bases). Germline CDR1 and CDR2: SNHLY and FYNNEI. The CDR3 consists of 14 residues. V was shortened by 11 bases and J by 0 bases, with 13 bases between the two germline ends. CDR3 nucleotides: TGTGCCGGCACGGGGACACCGAACACCGGGGAGCTGTTTTTT. As protein: CAGTGTPNTGELFF.

This clone is labeled medium-sized. The J gene is TRBJ1-2, the V gene TRBV7-9, with D unresolved. Germline loops: CDR1 SEHNR, CDR2 FQNEAQ (reference sequence). V dropped 1 base and J dropped 8 bases, with 11 bases sitting between them. CDR3 length: 13 amino acids. CDR3 nucleotide sequence: TGTGCCAGCAGCTTAGAGGGAGCAACCGGCTACACCTTC. It translates to CASSLEGATGYTF.

The chain couples TRBV5-4 to TRBJ2-7; D remains ambiguous. Germline values: CDR1 SGHNT, CDR2 YYREEE (reference sequence). This CDR3 has 13 amino acids. Trimming stripped 0 bases from V and 7 bases from J, with 11 bases between. CDR3 in amino acids: CASSLEPAGEQYF. CDR3 coding DNA: TGTGCCAGCAGCTTGGAACCAGCCGGGGAGCAGTACTTC.

The chain combines TRBV27 with TRBJ2-5; weak D call: TRBD2 (7 bases). CDR3 length: 17 amino acids. V shed 5 bases and J shed 5 bases, with 24 bases lying between them. Germline-derived CDR1 and CDR2 are MNHEY and SMNVEV (reference sequence). CDR3 DNA sequence: TGTGCCAGCAGTCGAACCGGGGGGAGCAGGGGATGGGAGACCCAGTACTTC. It encodes CASSRTGGSRGWETQYF.

V gene TRBV9 combines with J gene TRBJ1-4, with D unresolved. Trimming stripped 1 base from V and 3 bases from J, with 10 bases between. CDR3 length: 15 amino acids. Germline values: CDR1 SGDLS, CDR2 YYNGEE. The CDR3 sequence: CASSVSGRSNEKLFF. CDR3 nucleotides: TGTGCCAGCAGCGTAAGTGGCAGGTCTAATGAAAAACTGTTTTTT.

The V and J genes are TRBV15 and TRBJ1-5, with 7 bases that match TRBD1. With 5 bases clipped from V and 2 bases from J, the junction kept 6 bases outside the gene matches. The CDR3 totals 15 residues. Germline lookup yields CDR1 LNHNV and CDR2 YYDKDF (reference sequence). CDR3 nucleotide sequence: TGTGCCACCAGCCGACAGGGAGTTGGCAATCAGCCCCAGCATTTT. This gives the protein CATSRQGVGNQPQHF.

This clone was seen repeatedly, ten times or more. The V call is TRBV19, the J call TRBJ2-1; possibly TRBD1 for D (6 bases). Trimming cost V 7 bases and J 7 bases, with 8 bases left between them. The CDR3 consists of 11 residues. The germline V gene has CDR1 LNHDA and CDR2 SQIVND (reference sequence). In DNA form, the CDR3 reads TGTGCCAGTACTAGGGGGAATGAGCAGTTCTTC. This encodes CASTRGNEQFF.

This chain connects TRBV6-6 to TRBJ2-7; TRBD1 matches 9 bases. This CDR3 region has 15 residues. With 5 bases clipped from V and 0 bases from J, the junction kept 5 bases outside the gene matches. Germline V gene lookup returns CDR1 MNHNY and CDR2 SVGAGI (reference sequence). As DNA, the CDR3 is TGTGCCAGCAGTAGGCGGGGACAGGGCTCCTACGAGCAGTACTTC. As protein: CASSRRGQGSYEQYF.

The chain recombines TRBV7-3 with TRBJ2-2; D call uncertain. The CDR3 is 14 amino acids. V lost 7 bases and J 1 base, leaving 10 bases between the germline ends. Germline lookup yields CDR1 SGHTA and CDR2 FQGTGA. CDR3 DNA: TGTGCCAGCACCAACTACGAGAACACCGGGGAGCTGTTTTTT. It codes for CASTNYENTGELFF. Full variable domain (outside the CDR3, taken from reference TRBV7-3 and TRBJ2-2): GAGVSQTPSNKVTEKGKYVELRCDPISGHTALYWYRQSLGQGPEFLIYFQGTGAADDSGLPNDRFFAVRPEGSVSTLKIQRTERGDSAVYLCASTNYENTGELFFGEGSRLTVL.